The 3 T cell receptor beta chains below all came from one sample that was sequenced in a study of blood T cell repertoires in COVID-19. Generated by immunoSEQ multiplex PCR, the TCRdb table keeps only in-frame clones and is missing some. The table lists about 440,000 clones, approximately 89% of them singletons. The sample taken for sequencing was peripheral blood. The receptor source for this set is a woman between 50 and 59 years old with COVID-19, enrolled during active disease.

The chain couples TRBV28 to TRBJ1-2; D is unresolved. This CDR3 is 15 amino acids long. V lost 2 bases, J lost 0 bases, and 10 bases lay in between. The V gene's germline CDR1 is MDHEN and CDR2 SYDVKM. CDR3 DNA: TGTGCCAGCAGTTTAAATGAGGGAGCTAACTATGGCTACACCTTC. Its protein product is CASSLNEGANYGYTF.

The chain couples TRBV23-1 to TRBJ1-2; D may be TRBD1 (5 bases). Being an ORF, TRBV23-1 has a function that is uncertain. The CDR3 covers 13 residues. Trimming removed 0 bases at V and 8 bases at J, with 10 bases between. The CDR3 coding sequence is TGCGCCAGCAGTCAATCAGGCGGGGCGGGCTACACCTTC. Amino acid sequence: CASSQSGGAGYTF.

The V gene is TRBV30, the J gene TRBJ1-2; D unclear. CDR1 GTSNPN and CDR2 SVGIG come from the germline V gene (reference sequence). This CDR3 contains 11 residues. Trimming shortened V by 0 bases and J by 8 bases, and 7 bases separated the two germline ends. The CDR3 region has the DNA TGTGCCTGGAGTGTTAGAATGGGCTACACCTTC. It specifies CAWSVRMGYTF.